The present TCR beta chain was sequenced within a study of T cell responses to AZD1222 COVID-19 vaccine. Study-wide context: Pooling covered second doses at about 4 or about 12 weeks.

Findings and limits, study-wide: Increases in Spike-specific TCR breadth and depth were seen after two AZD1222 doses.

The method was immunoSEQ multiplex PCR; TCRdb's version includes in-frame clones alone and lacks a portion of them. The sample has about 180,000 clones; approximately 86% are singletons. On this clone: As yet, its antigen is unknown.

The germline V and J ends were trimmed by 4 bases and 12 bases, with 14 bases remaining between them. This CDR3 comprises 12 residues. The rearrangement uses TRBV12-3 or TRBV12-4 and TRBJ2-3; D is unresolved. The clonotype was recovered from an adult in good health. The sequencing used peripheral blood, collected on day 0 of AZD1222 vaccination. In DNA, the CDR3 is TGTGCCAGCAGTTCGGGCCCAGTAGCTCAGTATTTT. It specifies CASSSGPVAQYF.